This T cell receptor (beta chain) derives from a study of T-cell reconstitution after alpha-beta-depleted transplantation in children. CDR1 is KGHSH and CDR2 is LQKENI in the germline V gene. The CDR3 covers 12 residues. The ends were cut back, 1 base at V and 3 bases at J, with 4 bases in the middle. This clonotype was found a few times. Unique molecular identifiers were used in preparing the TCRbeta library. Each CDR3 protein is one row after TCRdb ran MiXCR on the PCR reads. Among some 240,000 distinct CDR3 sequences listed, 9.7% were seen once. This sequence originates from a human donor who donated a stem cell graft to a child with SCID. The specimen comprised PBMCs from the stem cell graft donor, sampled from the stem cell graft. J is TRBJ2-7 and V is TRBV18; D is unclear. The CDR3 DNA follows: TGTGCCAGCTCACCACACGTCTACGAGCAGTACTTC. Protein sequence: CASSPHVYEQYF.